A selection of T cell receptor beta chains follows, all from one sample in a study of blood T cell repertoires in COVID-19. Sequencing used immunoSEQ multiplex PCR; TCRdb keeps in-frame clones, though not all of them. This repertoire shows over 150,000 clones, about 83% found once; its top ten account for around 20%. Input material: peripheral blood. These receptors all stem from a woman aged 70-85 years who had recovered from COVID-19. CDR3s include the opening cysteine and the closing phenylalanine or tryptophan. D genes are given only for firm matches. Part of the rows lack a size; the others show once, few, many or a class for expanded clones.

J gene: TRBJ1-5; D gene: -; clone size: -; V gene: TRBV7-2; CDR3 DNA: TGTGCCAGCAGCCTTCTATCAGGGATAAGCAATCAGCCCCAGCATTTT; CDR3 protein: CASSLLSGISNQPQHF
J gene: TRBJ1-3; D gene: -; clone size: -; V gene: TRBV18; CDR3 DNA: TGTGCCAGCTCACCACCGGGACTCTCTGGAAACACCATATATTTT; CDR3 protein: CASSPPGLSGNTIYF
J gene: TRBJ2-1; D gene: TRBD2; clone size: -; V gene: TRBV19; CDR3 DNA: TGTGCCAGTAGTACCGAAACTAGCGGGAGGGCCTCCTACAATGAGCAGTTCTTC; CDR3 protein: CASSTETSGRASYNEQFF
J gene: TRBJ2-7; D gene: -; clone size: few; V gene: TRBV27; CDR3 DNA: TGTGCCAGCAGCGACACCTACGAGCAGTACTTC; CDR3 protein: CASSDTYEQYF
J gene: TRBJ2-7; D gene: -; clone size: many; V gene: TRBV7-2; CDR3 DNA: TGTGCCAGCAGCTTGTCTGGCGGAGGGGCCTCCTACGAGCAGTACTTC; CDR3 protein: CASSLSGGGASYEQYF
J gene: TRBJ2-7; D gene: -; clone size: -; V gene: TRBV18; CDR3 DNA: TGTGCCAGCTCACCGAGGACACTCGAGCAGTACTTC; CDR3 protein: CASSPRTLEQYF
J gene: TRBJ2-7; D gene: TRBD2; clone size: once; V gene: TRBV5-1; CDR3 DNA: TGCGCCAGCAGCCGAAGTCCCGGGACTAGCGGGAGGGTCTCCTACGAGCAGTACTTC; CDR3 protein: CASSRSPGTSGRVSYEQYF
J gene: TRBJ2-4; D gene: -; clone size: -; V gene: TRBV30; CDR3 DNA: TGTGCCTGGAGTGTAAAGGGGACAAGGGGGAAGTACTTC; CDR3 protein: CAWSVKGTRGKYF
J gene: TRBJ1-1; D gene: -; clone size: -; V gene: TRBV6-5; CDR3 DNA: TGTGCCACCCAAAGGGGGGGGACTGAAGCTTTCTTT; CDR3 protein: CATQRGGTEAFF
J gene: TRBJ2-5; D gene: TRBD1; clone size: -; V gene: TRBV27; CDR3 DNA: TGTGCCAGCAGTCCCCAACGGGACAGCCAGACCCAGTACTTC; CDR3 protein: CASSPQRDSQTQYF
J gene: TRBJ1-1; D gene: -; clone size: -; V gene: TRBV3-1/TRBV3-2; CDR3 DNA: TGTGCCAGCAGCCACGGGCAGGGAGAAGCTTTCTTT; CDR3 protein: CASSHGQGEAFF
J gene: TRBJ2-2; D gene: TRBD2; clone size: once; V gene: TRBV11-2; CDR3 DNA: TGTGCCAGCAGCATTTACACGGGGGGTACCGGGGAGCTGTTTTTT; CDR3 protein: CASSIYTGGTGELFF
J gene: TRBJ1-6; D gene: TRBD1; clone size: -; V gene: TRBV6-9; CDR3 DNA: TGTGCCAGCAGTTACCTACACAGGGGTCCCTATAATTCACCCCTCCACTTT; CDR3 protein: CASSYLHRGPYNSPLHF
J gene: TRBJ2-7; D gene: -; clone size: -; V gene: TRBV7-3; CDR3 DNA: TGTGCCAGCAGCTCCTGGACAGACAGCGAGCAGTACTTC; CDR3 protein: CASSSWTDSEQYF
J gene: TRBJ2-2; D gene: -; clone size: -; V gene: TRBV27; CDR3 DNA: TGTGCCAGCAGTCCCCGACAGCCCCTGAACACCGGGGAGCTGTTTTTT; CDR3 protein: CASSPRQPLNTGELFF
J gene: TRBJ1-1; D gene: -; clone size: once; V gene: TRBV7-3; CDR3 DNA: TGTGCCAGCAGCTTAAGCGGAGAGAACACTGAAGCTTTCTTT; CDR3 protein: CASSLSGENTEAFF
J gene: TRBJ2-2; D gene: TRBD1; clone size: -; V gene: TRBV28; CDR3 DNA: TGTGCCAGCAGTTTACGGGACTTTCGGGACAGGGGTTTGTCCGGGGAGCTGTTTTTT; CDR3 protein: CASSLRDFRDRGLSGELFF
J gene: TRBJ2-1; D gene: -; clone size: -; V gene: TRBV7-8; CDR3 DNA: TGTGCCAGCAGGTTCGAAGGGGGTCTCTACAATGAGCAGTTCTTC; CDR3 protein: CASRFEGGLYNEQFF
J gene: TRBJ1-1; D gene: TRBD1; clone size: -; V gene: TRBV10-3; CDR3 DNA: TGTGCCATCAGTGAGTCCCCCGGCAGGGGGAGCACTGAAGCTTTCTTT; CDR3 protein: CAISESPGRGSTEAFF
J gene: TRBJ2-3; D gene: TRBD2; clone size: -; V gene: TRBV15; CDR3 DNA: TGTGCCACCAGCAGAGATCCGGGGGGGGCGGGATCCACAGATACGCAGTATTTT; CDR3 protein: CATSRDPGGAGSTDTQYF
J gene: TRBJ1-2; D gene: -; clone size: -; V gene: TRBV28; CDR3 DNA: TGTGCCAGCAGTTTCGAGTCGGGGAGGGCCTATGGCTACACCTTC; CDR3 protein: CASSFESGRAYGYTF
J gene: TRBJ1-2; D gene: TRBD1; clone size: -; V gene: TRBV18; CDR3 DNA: TGTGCCAGCTCACCCAGGGGGGGCTACACCTTC; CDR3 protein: CASSPRGGYTF
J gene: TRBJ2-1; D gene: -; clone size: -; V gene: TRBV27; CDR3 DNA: TGTGCCAGCAGACGCAACGGGGAGCGGCTATACTACAATGAGCAGTTCTTC; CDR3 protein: CASRRNGERLYYNEQFF
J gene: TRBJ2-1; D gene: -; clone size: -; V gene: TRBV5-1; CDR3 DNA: TGCGCCAGCAGCTTGGCCCCCGGGCAGGGTCACTACAATGAGCAGTTCTTC; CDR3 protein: CASSLAPGQGHYNEQFF
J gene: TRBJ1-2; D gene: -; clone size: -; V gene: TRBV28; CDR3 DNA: TGTGCCAGCACCCCTAATCTGCCCAACTATGGCTACACCTTC; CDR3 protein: CASTPNLPNYGYTF
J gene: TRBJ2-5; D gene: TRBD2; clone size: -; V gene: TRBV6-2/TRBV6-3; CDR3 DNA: TGTGCCAGCAGTTACTCGGTGGGCGGGGGAGAGACCCAGTACTTC; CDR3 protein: CASSYSVGGGETQYF
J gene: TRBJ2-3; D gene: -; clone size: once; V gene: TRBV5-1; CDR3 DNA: TGCGCCAGCAGCTTGCTACGCGGGAGCACAGATACGCAGTATTTT; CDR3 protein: CASSLLRGSTDTQYF
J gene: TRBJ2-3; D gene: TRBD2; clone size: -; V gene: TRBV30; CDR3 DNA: TGTGCCTGGAGTGTACGGTTAGCGGGGGCTGATACGCAGTATTTT; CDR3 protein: CAWSVRLAGADTQYF